The 14 T cell receptor beta chains reported below all come from one sample, sequenced in a study of T cell responses to AZD1222 COVID-19 vaccine. This table comes from immunoSEQ multiplex PCR, and its TCRdb copy is limited to in-frame clones, with some not included. The sample shows around 89,000 clones, approximately 91% of them seen only once. This sample comprised peripheral blood, obtained on day 0 of AZD1222 vaccination. Receptors originate from an adult in good health.

The rearrangement joins TRBV27 to TRBJ1-1; no clear D. This CDR3 spans 13 amino acids. The germline V gene encodes CDR1 MNHEY and CDR2 SMNVEV (reference sequence). V lost 8 bases and J 0 bases, leaving 10 bases between the germline ends. CDR3 region: CASPTLMNTEAFF. CDR3 sequence (DNA): TGTGCCAGCCCTACCTTAATGAACACTGAAGCTTTCTTT.

Written as DNA, the CDR3 is TGTGCCAGCTCACAGGGGTCGGCGGGGATCTCACCCCTCCACTTT. Its protein is CASSQGSAGISPLHF. The genes are TRBV18 and TRBJ1-6, with D maybe TRBD1 (5 bases). CDR1 is KGHSH, CDR2 LQKENI, per germline. Trimming removed 4 bases from V and 10 bases from J, with 17 bases in between. The CDR3 is made up of 15 amino acids. Filled out from reference TRBV18 and TRBJ1-6, the complete variable domain reads NAGVMQNPRHLVRRRGQEARLRCSPMKGHSHVYWYRQLPEEGLKFMVYLQKENIIDESGMPKERFSAEFPKEGPSILRIQQVVRGDSAAYFCASSQGSAGISPLHFGNGTRLTVT.

The J gene is TRBJ1-5, the V gene TRBV14; D perhaps matches TRBD1 (5 bases). Trimming cost V 4 bases and J 6 bases, with 13 bases left between them. The V gene's germline CDR1 is SGHDN and CDR2 FVKESK. This CDR3 spans 14 amino acids. The CDR3 loop reads CASSLDSWGQPQHF. The CDR3 DNA reads TGTGCCAGCAGCCTCGACAGTTGGGGTCAGCCCCAGCATTTT.

The CDR3: CASSPSGTEAFF. As DNA, the CDR3 is TGTGCCAGCTCGCCCTCAGGGACTGAAGCTTTCTTT. V is TRBV18 and J is TRBJ1-1; a possible D gene is TRBD1 (5 bases). With 6 bases removed from V and 5 bases from J, the gap between germline ends came to 10 bases. The CDR3 covers 12 residues. Germline CDR1 KGHSH, CDR2 LQKENI.

V gene TRBV7-2 combines with J gene TRBJ2-3, with a weak D call TRBD1 (5 bases). The CDR3 runs to 13 residues. Germline CDR1 is SGHTA and CDR2 is FQGNSA. V lost 5 bases and J lost 5, with 11 bases in between. The DNA of the CDR3 is TGTGCCAGCAGCCTGCAGGGTGGAGATACGCAGTATTTT. As protein: CASSLQGGDTQYF. Full variable domain (remainder filled in from reference TRBV7-2 and TRBJ2-3): GAGVSQSPSNKVTEKGKDVELRCDPISGHTALYWYRQSLGQGLEFLIYFQGNSAPDKSGLPSDRFSAERTGGSVSTLTIQRTQQEDSAVYLCASSLQGGDTQYFGPGTRLTVL.

This chain connects TRBV12-3 or TRBV12-4 to TRBJ1-3; D is ambiguous. The length of the CDR3 is 12 residues. Trimming stripped 7 bases from V and 4 bases from J, with 8 bases between. In DNA form, the CDR3 reads TGTGCCAGCATTAAAACAGGAAACACCATATATTTT. Protein sequence: CASIKTGNTIYF.

The chain combines TRBV28 with TRBJ1-6; D is perhaps TRBD1 (5 bases). The length of the CDR3 is 15 residues. Per the germline V gene, CDR1 is MDHEN and CDR2 is SYDVKM. V lost 2 bases, J lost 8 bases, and 13 bases lay in between. The CDR3 DNA follows: TGTGCCAGCAGTTTAGCAGGGAACGCTTATTCACCCCTCCACTTT. As protein: CASSLAGNAYSPLHF.

This chain links TRBV15 with TRBJ1-6, with D unresolved. Trimming removed 0 bases at V and 10 bases at J, with 7 bases between. Germline V lookup: CDR1 LNHNV, CDR2 YYDKDF (reference sequence). The CDR3 consists of 13 residues. The CDR3 loop reads CATSRDLGSPLHF. CDR3 nucleotide sequence: TGTGCCACCAGCAGAGATCTTGGCTCACCCCTCCACTTT.

This chain links TRBV9 with TRBJ1-5; D perhaps matches TRBD1 (5 bases). Looked up from germline, CDR1 is SGDLS and CDR2 is YYNGEE. The length of the CDR3 is 15 residues. V was pared by 1 base and J by 0 bases, with 8 bases between. DNA of the CDR3: TGTGCCAGCAGCGTAACAGACAGTAGCAATCAGCCCCAGCATTTT. Amino acids: CASSVTDSSNQPQHF.

The J gene is TRBJ1-3, the V gene TRBV2, with D unclear. Trimming took off 5 bases at V and 0 bases at J, with 11 bases between the two ends. Looked up from germline, CDR1 is SNHLY and CDR2 is FYNNEI. The CDR3 totals 15 residues. This chain's CDR3 is CASSPTAVSGNTIYF. As DNA, the CDR3 is TGTGCCAGCAGTCCAACCGCCGTCTCTGGAAACACCATATATTTT. Based on the CDR3 plus reference TRBV2 and TRBJ1-3, the full variable domain is EPEVTQTPSHQVTQMGQEVILRCVPISNHLYFYWYRQILGQKVEFLVSFYNNEISEKSEIFDDQFSVERPDGSNFTLKIRSTKLEDSAMYFCASSPTAVSGNTIYFGEGSWLTVV.

This chain joins TRBV7-9 and TRBJ1-5; the D is unclear. CDR1 and CDR2 from the germline V gene are SEHNR and FQNEAQ (reference sequence). The CDR3 sequence is 12 residues long. V gave up 1 base and J gave up 9 bases, with 7 bases separating them. This chain's CDR3 is CASSLVETPQHF. The DNA for the CDR3 is TGTGCCAGCAGCTTAGTTGAAACGCCCCAGCATTTT.

This rearrangement joins TRBV5-1 to TRBJ2-6, with D uncertain. Trimming shortened V by 0 bases and J by 1 base, and 8 bases separated the two germline ends. The CDR3 is made up of 16 amino acids. CDR1 is SGHRS, CDR2 YFSETQ, per germline. CDR3 in DNA: TGCGCCAGCAGCTTGGTTCCAGGTTCTGGGGCCAACGTCCTGACTTTC. Its translation is CASSLVPGSGANVLTF.

The rearrangement uses TRBV11-2 and TRBJ1-6; tentatively, D is TRBD1 (5 bases). The V end lost 4 bases, the J end lost 1 base, and 14 bases lay between the germline ends. The CDR3 contains 17 residues. CDR1 and CDR2 (germline): SGHAT, FQNNGV. The CDR3 DNA reads as TGTGCCAGCAGCTACGCAGGGACTAGGTCCTATAATTCACCCCTCCACTTT. Its protein is CASSYAGTRSYNSPLHF.

The gene calls are TRBV28 and TRBJ2-4; 12 nucleotides align to TRBD2. J was trimmed by 5 bases and V by 6 bases; bases with no gene match: 17. The CDR3 is 19 amino acids. Germline CDR1 MDHEN, CDR2 SYDVKM. The chain's CDR3 is CASSSRLAGEHFAQNIQYF. Here the CDR3 DNA reads TGTGCCAGCAGCTCTCGACTAGCGGGGGAGCATTTCGCCCAAAACATTCAGTACTTC. The complete variable domain, with remaining parts taken from reference TRBV28 and TRBJ2-4, reads DVKVTQSSRYLVKRTGEKVFLECVQDMDHENMFWYRQDPGLGLRLIYFSYDVKMKEKGDIPEGYSVSREKKERFSLILESASTNQTSMYLCASSSRLAGEHFAQNIQYFGAGTRLSVL.